This paragraph covers one T cell receptor (beta chain) sequence. Antigen unknown. The sample originates from a study of OX40 agonist ivuxolimab in advanced cancers. Whole-study results and caveats: Low normalized T-cell clonal expansion also characterized some of the nonresponders. Clones of CD4+ and CD8+ blood T cells grew by week 6 at doses of 0.1 to 3.0 mg/kg.

CDR3 size: 15 residues. Trimming cost V 3 bases and J 2 bases, with 10 bases left between them. Germline V gene data show CDR1 as LNHDA and CDR2 as SQIVND (reference sequence). Data came from immunoSEQ multiplex PCR; TCRdb stores just in-frame clones and leaves some out. The table records 70,000 to 95,000 clones, around 88% of them present only once. Specimen: CD4+ or CD8+ T cells sorted from blood, collected in a trial of the OX40 agonist ivuxolimab. This TCR derives from an adult with an advanced solid tumor such as melanoma, head and neck, liver or kidney cancer. The J gene is TRBJ1-4, the V gene TRBV19, with D uncertain. In DNA, the CDR3 is TGTGCCAGTAGTATGAGCCTCGTGACTAATGAAAAACTGTTTTTT. As protein: CASSMSLVTNEKLFF.